This passage covers 22 T cell receptor beta chains from one sample sequenced in a study of human T cells and chemical hapten exposure. TCRdb redid the calling of the RACE reads with MiXCR, one entry per CDR3 protein. The sample shows a few hundred thousand distinct CDR3 sequences, over 5% of them seen only once. Time point noted: pre-sensitization, week 0. Stated treatment: therapeutic diphenylcyclopropenone sensitization with weekly scalp DPC. The material sequenced was whole blood, taken in connection with sensitization to the hapten diphenylcyclopropenone (DPC). The receptor source for this set is a woman aged 18-29 years with alopecia areata. Some clones in this sample may be carry-over from other donors' samples.

This chain links TRBV5-1 with TRBJ2-5; the D is unclear. Trimming left V 5 bases short and J 5 bases short, with 19 bases between. Germline V gene sequence: CDR1 SGHRS, CDR2 YFSETQ. This CDR3 contains 15 residues. This chain's CDR3 is CASSATDTRRETQYF. The CDR3, as DNA: TGCGCCAGCAGTGCCACTGATACCCGCCGGGAGACCCAGTACTTC.

This clonotype has ten or more counts. The chain employs TRBV7-9 and TRBJ1-5; maybe TRBD1 (6 bases). The CDR3 consists of 15 residues. Germline V gene sequence: CDR1 SEHNR, CDR2 FQNEAQ (reference sequence). V lost 7 bases and J 2 bases, leaving 15 bases between the germline ends. As DNA, the CDR3 is TGTGCCAGCATCCCCCCAGGGGAGGGCAATCAGCCCCAGCATTTT. Translation: CASIPPGEGNQPQHF.

In its sample, this clonotype was seen a few times. The rearrangement links TRBV5-1 to TRBJ2-7; possible D gene TRBD1, 6 bases. The CDR3 runs 16 residues. Per the germline V gene, CDR1 is SGHRS and CDR2 is YFSETQ. V was pared by 1 base and J by 2 bases, with 16 bases between. For the CDR3, the DNA is TGCGCCAGCAGCTTGCCACAGGACAGTGGGCCCTACGAGCAGTACTTC. Its translation: CASSLPQDSGPYEQYF.

This clonotype was counted many times. This sequence joins TRBV4-3 and TRBJ1-2; 8 bases align to TRBD1. The ends lost 6 bases at V and 4 bases at J; junction bases unmatched: 7. CDR3 length: 14 residues. Germline-derived CDR1 and CDR2 are LGHNA and YSLEER. In DNA, the CDR3 is TGCGCCAGCAGTCCCAGGGGGCAGGTCTATGGCTACACCTTC. Translated, it gives CASSPRGQVYGYTF.

This clonotype showed up just a few times. The chain uses TRBV10-3 and TRBJ2-7, with D perhaps matching TRBD1 or TRBD2 (5 bases each). V lost 0 bases and J lost 2, with 11 bases in between. The CDR3 has 15 residues. Germline lookup yields CDR1 ENHRY and CDR2 SYGVKD. The CDR3, as DNA: TGTGCCATCAGTGAGTCTACCGGGGCTACCTACGAGCAGTACTTC. Its protein product is CAISESTGATYEQYF.

The sample holds many counts of this clonotype. This chain connects TRBV7-9 to TRBJ2-3; D perhaps matches TRBD1 (5 bases). Germline lookup yields CDR1 SEHNR and CDR2 FQNEAQ (reference sequence). This CDR3 is built from 17 residues. Trimming pared 3 bases from V and 3 bases from J, leaving 19 bases between. The CDR3 DNA reads TGTGCCAGCAGCTTTGGATACTTGACAGATGGAACAGATACGCAGTATTTT. Translation: CASSFGYLTDGTDTQYF.

The genes are TRBV5-1 and TRBJ1-1; D not certain. The CDR3 spans 13 residues. Between the trimmed V and J ends, which lost 3 bases and 0 bases, there was a span of 6 bases. From germline, CDR1 is SGHRS and CDR2 YFSETQ. The CDR3, as DNA: TGCGCCAGCAGCTCGGCCGTGAACACTGAAGCTTTCTTT. It specifies CASSSAVNTEAFF. The whole variable domain, filled in from reference TRBV5-1 and TRBJ1-1, reads KAGVTQTPRYLIKTRGQQVTLSCSPISGHRSVSWYQQTPGQGLQFLFEYFSETQRNKGNFPGRFSGRQFSNSRSEMNVSTLELGDSALYLCASSSAVNTEAFFGQGTRLTVV.

The chain recombines TRBV29-1 with TRBJ2-2, with TRBD1 matching over 10 bases. V lost 6 bases to trimming and J lost 7 bases; unmatched junction nucleotides: 5. In germline, CDR1 is SQVTM, CDR2 ANQGSEA. The CDR3 runs to 13 residues. The CDR3 protein is CSVRDRGDGELFF. The CDR3 DNA reads as TGCAGCGTCCGGGACAGGGGCGACGGGGAGCTGTTTTTT.

The sample holds many counts of this clonotype. This chain links TRBV7-9 with TRBJ1-2; D gene uncertain. The V gene's germline CDR1 is SEHNR and CDR2 FQNEAQ (reference sequence). V lost 2 bases to trimming and J lost 3 bases, with 10 bases between them. CDR3 size: 14 residues. CDR3 in DNA: TGTGCCAGCAGCTTAACCGGACCGCACTATGGCTACACCTTC. As protein: CASSLTGPHYGYTF.

In this sample, this clonotype turned up a few times. The J gene is TRBJ2-1, the V gene TRBV4-2, with D uncertain. The CDR3 is 17 amino acids. Germline V lookup: CDR1 LGHNA, CDR2 YNFKEQ. V shed 3 bases and J shed 8 bases, with 23 bases lying between them. As DNA, the CDR3 is TGTGCCAGCAGCCAGGGTGGATGGACGGATCGTTCGGATGAGCAGTTCTTC. It yields the protein CASSQGGWTDRSDEQFF.

This rearrangement joins TRBV20-1 to TRBJ2-1, with D perhaps matching TRBD2 (5 bases). V lost 5 bases, J lost 4 bases, and 15 bases lay in between. The V gene's germline CDR1 is DFQATT and CDR2 SNEGSKA (reference sequence). The CDR3 runs 14 residues. CDR3 in amino acids: CSALDYLFYNEQFF. CDR3 sequence (DNA): TGCAGTGCTCTAGACTACCTCTTTTACAATGAGCAGTTCTTC.

This clonotype was observed at least ten times. This chain connects TRBV28 to TRBJ1-3, with D hard to call. Germline V gene lookup returns CDR1 MDHEN and CDR2 SYDVKM. The CDR3 covers 16 residues. V gave up 3 bases and J gave up 0 bases, with 12 bases separating them. This CDR3 reads CASSFPRANSGNTIYF. The CDR3 coding sequence is TGTGCCAGCAGTTTTCCTCGGGCCAACTCTGGAAACACCATATATTTT.

This clonotype was observed a handful of times. The chain carries TRBV7-2 and TRBJ2-3; 10 bases align to TRBD2. The CDR3 loop spans 15 amino acids. V lost 4 bases and J lost 5; bases outside the gene matches: 6. The germline V gene encodes CDR1 SGHTA and CDR2 FQGNSA. The CDR3 region is CASSSQAGGIDTQYF. CDR3 sequence (DNA): TGTGCCAGCAGCTCACAAGCGGGGGGGATAGATACGCAGTATTTT.

A few counts support this clonotype. The rearrangement uses TRBV6-1 and TRBJ2-5, with D possibly matching TRBD2 (5 bases). The germline V gene has CDR1 MNHNS and CDR2 SASEGT. Trimming left V 1 base short and J 5 bases short, with 11 bases between. This CDR3 is 14 amino acids long. As DNA, the CDR3 is TGTGCCAGCAGTGAAGGCGGGTTGTGGGAGACCCAGTACTTC. Translated: CASSEGGLWETQYF.

This clonotype was observed a few times. The chain uses TRBV24-1 and TRBJ1-5, with a weak D call TRBD1 (6 bases). CDR1 is KGHDR, CDR2 SFDVKD, per germline. V was trimmed by 5 bases and J by 5 bases, leaving 15 bases between them. The CDR3 has 15 amino acids. The CDR3 bases are TGTGCCACCAGTGCGGGGGGGCGCTTAGATCAGCCCCAGCATTTT. It specifies CATSAGGRLDQPQHF.

In its sample, this clonotype was seen many times. The gene calls are TRBV6-5 and TRBJ2-3; D is possibly TRBD2 (5 bases). Germline V gene sequence: CDR1 MNHEY, CDR2 SVGAGI. Trimming cost V 0 bases and J 4 bases, with 17 bases left between them. The CDR3 loop spans 17 amino acids. This chain's CDR3 is CASSYSSPGGAPDTQYF. Written as DNA, the CDR3 is TGTGCCAGCAGTTACTCGAGTCCCGGAGGAGCCCCAGATACGCAGTATTTT.

CDR3 protein: CATTSFTKGGEAFF. The DNA of the CDR3 is TGTGCCACGACCAGTTTTACAAAAGGGGGTGAAGCTTTCTTT. J is TRBJ1-1 and V is TRBV11-2; perhaps TRBD1 as D (6 bases). Trimming shortened V by 10 bases and J by 7 bases, and 22 bases separated the two germline ends. Looked up from germline, CDR1 is SGHAT and CDR2 is FQNNGV. The CDR3 totals 14 residues.

A word on this clonotype: This sequence may be a read error, since a much larger clone differs from it by one base. This chain connects TRBV11-2 to TRBJ2-1; D uncertain. V lost 5 bases, J lost 0 bases, and 11 bases lay in between. Per the germline V gene, CDR1 is SGHAT and CDR2 is FQNNGV. The length of the CDR3 is 15 residues. CDR3 nucleotide sequence: TGTGCCAGCAGCATTCAACAAAGCTCCTACAATGAGCAGTTCTTC. The encoded protein is CASSIQQSSYNEQFF.

The chain links TRBV6-2 or TRBV6-3 to TRBJ1-1; 7 bases map to TRBD1. The CDR3 runs to 15 residues. Looked up from germline, CDR1 is MNHEY and CDR2 is SVGEGT. The J segment lost 0 bases and the V segment lost 2 bases, leaving 3 bases of the junction unmatched. The CDR3 is CASSYTGAMNTEAFF. The CDR3 DNA reads TGTGCCAGCAGTTACACAGGGGCTATGAACACTGAAGCTTTCTTT.

This chain uses TRBV19 with TRBJ2-1, with TRBD1 as a possible D gene (5 bases). The CDR3 has 15 amino acids. The ends were cut back, 1 base at V and 2 bases at J, with 9 bases in the middle. Germline values: CDR1 LNHDA, CDR2 SQIVND (reference sequence). CDR3 amino acids: CASSIVPGTYNEQFF. CDR3 nucleotides: TGTGCCAGTAGTATAGTTCCAGGGACCTACAATGAGCAGTTCTTC.

This clonotype was counted only a few times. The chain carries TRBV20-1 and TRBJ2-7; TRBD2 agrees at 8 bases. CDR1 and CDR2 (germline): DFQATT, SNEGSKA (reference sequence). This CDR3 is 14 amino acids long. V trimming: 3 bases; J trimming: 2 bases; junction bases outside the gene matches: 6. The CDR3, as DNA: TGCAGTGCTAGGCCCGGGGGGGCGGCCTACGAGCAGTACTTC. Its translation is CSARPGGAAYEQYF.

The sample holds many counts of this clonotype. This rearrangement joins TRBV10-3 to TRBJ1-2; TRBD1 matches at 9 bases. The CDR3 has 14 residues. CDR1 and CDR2 from the germline V gene are ENHRY and SYGVKD. V trimming: 2 bases; J trimming: 6 bases; junction bases outside the gene matches: 4. The CDR3 sequence is CAISEMGQGHGYTF. The CDR3 DNA sequence: TGTGCCATCAGTGAGATGGGACAGGGCCATGGCTACACCTTC.